This T cell receptor (beta chain) was recorded in a study of blood T cell repertoires in COVID-19. At the level of the study: From the United States, Italy and Spain came samples of acute and convalescent COVID-19. The cDNA or gDNA used as material had been derived from T cells, B-cell-depleted T cells, or PBMCs.

In the authors' workflow: It was from reference gene primer amplification that nucleated cell counts were estimated. Using immunoSEQ multiplex PCR, the repertoire was profiled, and TCRdb retains in-frame clones only, with some absent. V and J calls and clone size are copied from that table; D and trimming were computed from the DNA. Among about 200,000 clones, just under 90% were seen once, and the ten largest hold 5.5% to 7.5%. The CDR3 has 15 residues. Germline V gene sequence: CDR1 SGDLS, CDR2 YYNGEE. Trimming took 0 bases from V and 7 from J, leaving 13 bases between them. The clonotype comes from a man aged 55 to 70 who had recovered from COVID-19. The sequencing sample was made of peripheral blood. This chain uses TRBV9 with TRBJ1-4; weak D call: TRBD1 (6 bases). The CDR3 bases are TGTGCCAGCAGCGTAGCGGGAACAGGGCCTGAAAAACTGTTTTTT. Translation: CASSVAGTGPEKLFF.